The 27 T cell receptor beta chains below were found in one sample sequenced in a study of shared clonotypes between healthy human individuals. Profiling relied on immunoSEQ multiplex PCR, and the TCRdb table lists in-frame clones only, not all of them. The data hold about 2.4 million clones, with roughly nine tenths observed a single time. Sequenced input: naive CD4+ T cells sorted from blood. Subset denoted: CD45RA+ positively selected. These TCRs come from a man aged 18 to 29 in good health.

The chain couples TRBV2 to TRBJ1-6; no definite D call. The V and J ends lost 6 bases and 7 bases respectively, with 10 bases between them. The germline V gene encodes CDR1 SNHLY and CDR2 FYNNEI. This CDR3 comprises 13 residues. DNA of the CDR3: TGTGCCAGCAGGGAGGAGGTGAATTCACCCCTCCACTTT. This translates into CASREEVNSPLHF.

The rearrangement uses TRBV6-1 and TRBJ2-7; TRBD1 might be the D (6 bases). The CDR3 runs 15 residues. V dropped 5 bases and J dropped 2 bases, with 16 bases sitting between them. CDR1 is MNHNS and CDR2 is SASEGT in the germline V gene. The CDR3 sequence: CASSISETGTYEQYF. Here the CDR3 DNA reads TGTGCCAGCAGTATATCCGAGACAGGAACCTACGAGCAGTACTTC.

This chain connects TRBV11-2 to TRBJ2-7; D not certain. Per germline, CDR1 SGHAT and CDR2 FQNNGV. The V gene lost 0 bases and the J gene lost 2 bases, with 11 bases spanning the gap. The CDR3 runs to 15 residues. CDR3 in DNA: TGTGCCAGCAGCTTAGATCGCACTATACCCTACGAGCAGTACTTC. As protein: CASSLDRTIPYEQYF.

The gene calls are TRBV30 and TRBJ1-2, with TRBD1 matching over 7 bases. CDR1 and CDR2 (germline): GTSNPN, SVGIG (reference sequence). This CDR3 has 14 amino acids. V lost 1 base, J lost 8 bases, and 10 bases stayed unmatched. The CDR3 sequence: CAWSAGVTGHGYTF. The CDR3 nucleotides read TGTGCCTGGAGTGCTGGGGTGACAGGGCACGGCTACACCTTC. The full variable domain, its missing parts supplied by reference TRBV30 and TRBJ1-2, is SQTIHQWPATLVQPVGSPLSLECTVEGTSNPNLYWYRQAAGRGLQLLFYSVGIGQISSEVPQNLSASRPQDRQFILSSKKLLLSDSGFYLCAWSAGVTGHGYTFGSGTRLTVV.

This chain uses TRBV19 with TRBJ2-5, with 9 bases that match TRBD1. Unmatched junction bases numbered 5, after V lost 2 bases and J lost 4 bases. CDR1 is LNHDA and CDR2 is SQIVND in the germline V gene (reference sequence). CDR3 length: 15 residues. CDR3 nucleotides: TGTGCCAGTAGTATAACAGGGGGCAAGGGAGAGACCCAGTACTTC. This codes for CASSITGGKGETQYF.

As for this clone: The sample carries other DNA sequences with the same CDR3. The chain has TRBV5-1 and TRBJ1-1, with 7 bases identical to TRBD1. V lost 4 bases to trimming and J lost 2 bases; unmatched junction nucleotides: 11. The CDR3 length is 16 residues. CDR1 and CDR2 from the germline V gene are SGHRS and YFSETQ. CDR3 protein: CASSLSAGTVNTEAFF. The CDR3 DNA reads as TGCGCCAGCAGCCTCTCCGCCGGGACAGTCAACACTGAAGCTTTCTTT.

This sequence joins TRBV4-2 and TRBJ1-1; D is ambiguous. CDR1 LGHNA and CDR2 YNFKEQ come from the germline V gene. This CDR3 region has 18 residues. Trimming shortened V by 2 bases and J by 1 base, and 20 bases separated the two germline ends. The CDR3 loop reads CASSQNRIGYNKNTEAFF. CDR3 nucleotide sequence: TGTGCCAGCAGCCAAAACCGTATAGGGTATAACAAGAACACTGAAGCTTTCTTT.

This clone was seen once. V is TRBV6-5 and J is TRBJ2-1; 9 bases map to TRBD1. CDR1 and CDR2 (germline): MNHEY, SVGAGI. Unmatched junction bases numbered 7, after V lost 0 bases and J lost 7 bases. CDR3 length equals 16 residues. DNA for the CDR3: TGTGCCAGCAGTTACTCGGGGACAGGGAATTGGAATGAGCAGTTCTTC. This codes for CASSYSGTGNWNEQFF.

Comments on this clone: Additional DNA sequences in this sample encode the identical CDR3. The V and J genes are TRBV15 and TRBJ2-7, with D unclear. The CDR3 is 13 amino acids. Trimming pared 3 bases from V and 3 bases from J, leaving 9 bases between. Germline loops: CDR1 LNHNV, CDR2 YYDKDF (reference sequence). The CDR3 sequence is CATSRVTGYEQYF. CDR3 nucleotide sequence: TGTGCCACCAGCAGGGTTACGGGCTACGAGCAGTACTTC.

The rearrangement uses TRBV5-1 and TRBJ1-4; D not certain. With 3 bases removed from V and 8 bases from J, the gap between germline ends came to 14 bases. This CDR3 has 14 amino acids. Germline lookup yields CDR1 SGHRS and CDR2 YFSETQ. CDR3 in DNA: TGCGCCAGCAGCTCCGGGAGAGGCGCCGAAAAACTGTTTTTT. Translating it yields CASSSGRGAEKLFF. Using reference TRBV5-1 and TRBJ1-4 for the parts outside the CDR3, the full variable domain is KAGVTQTPRYLIKTRGQQVTLSCSPISGHRSVSWYQQTPGQGLQFLFEYFSETQRNKGNFPGRFSGRQFSNSRSEMNVSTLELGDSALYLCASSSGRGAEKLFFGSGTQLSVL.

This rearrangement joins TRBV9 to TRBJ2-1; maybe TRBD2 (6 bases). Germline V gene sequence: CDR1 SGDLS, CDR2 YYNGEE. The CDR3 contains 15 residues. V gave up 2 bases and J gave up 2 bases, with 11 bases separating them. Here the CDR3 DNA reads TGTGCCAGCAGCGTGGGGGACTCAACCTACAATGAGCAGTTCTTC. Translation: CASSVGDSTYNEQFF.

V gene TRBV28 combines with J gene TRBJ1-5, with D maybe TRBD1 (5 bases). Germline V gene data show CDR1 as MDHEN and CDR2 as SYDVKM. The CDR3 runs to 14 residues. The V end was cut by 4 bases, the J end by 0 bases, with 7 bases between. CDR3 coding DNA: TGTGCCAGCAGTTGGGACCTTAGCAATCAGCCCCAGCATTTT. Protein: CASSWDLSNQPQHF.

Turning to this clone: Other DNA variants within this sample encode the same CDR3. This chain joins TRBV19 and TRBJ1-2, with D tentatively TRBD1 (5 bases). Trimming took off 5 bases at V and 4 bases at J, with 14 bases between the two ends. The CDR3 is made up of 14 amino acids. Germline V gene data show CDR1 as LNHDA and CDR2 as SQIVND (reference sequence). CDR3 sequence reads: CASSRDGLIYGYTF. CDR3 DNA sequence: TGTGCCAGTAGTCGGGACGGCCTTATCTATGGCTACACCTTC.

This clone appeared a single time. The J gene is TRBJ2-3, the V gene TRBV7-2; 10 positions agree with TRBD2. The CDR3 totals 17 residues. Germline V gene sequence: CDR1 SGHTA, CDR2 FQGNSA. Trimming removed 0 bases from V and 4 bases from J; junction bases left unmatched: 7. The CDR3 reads CASSLAKLAGVADTQYF. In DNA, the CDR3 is TGTGCCAGCAGCTTAGCGAAGCTAGCGGGGGTAGCAGATACGCAGTATTTT.

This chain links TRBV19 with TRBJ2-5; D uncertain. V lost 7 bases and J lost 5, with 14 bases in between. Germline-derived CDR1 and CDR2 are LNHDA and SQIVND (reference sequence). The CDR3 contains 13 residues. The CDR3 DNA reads TGTGCCAGTACATCGGCGTTCGGTGAGACCCAGTACTTC. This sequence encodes CASTSAFGETQYF.

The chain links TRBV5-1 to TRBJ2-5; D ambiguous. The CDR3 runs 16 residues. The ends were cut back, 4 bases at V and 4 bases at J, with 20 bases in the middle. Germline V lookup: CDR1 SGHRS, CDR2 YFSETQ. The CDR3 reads CASSETSFGPRETQYF. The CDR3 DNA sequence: TGCGCCAGCAGCGAGACGAGCTTCGGGCCACGAGAGACCCAGTACTTC.

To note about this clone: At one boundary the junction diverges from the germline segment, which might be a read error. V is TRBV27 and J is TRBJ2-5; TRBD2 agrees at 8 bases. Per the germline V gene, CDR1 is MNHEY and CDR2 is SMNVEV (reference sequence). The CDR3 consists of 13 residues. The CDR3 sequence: CASRFAGGETQYF. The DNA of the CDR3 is TGTGCCAGCCGTTTTGCGGGGGGAGAGACCCAGTACTTC.

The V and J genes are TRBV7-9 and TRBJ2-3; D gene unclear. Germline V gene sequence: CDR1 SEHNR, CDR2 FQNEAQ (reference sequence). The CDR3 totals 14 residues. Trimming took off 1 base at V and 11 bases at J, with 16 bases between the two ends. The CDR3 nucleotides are TGTGCCAGCAGCTTAGGGGCCCCAGAGGTGGGGCAGTATTTT. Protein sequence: CASSLGAPEVGQYF.

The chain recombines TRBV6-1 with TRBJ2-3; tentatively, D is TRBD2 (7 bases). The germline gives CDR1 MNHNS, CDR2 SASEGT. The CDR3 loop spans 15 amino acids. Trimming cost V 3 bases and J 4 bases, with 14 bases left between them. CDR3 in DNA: TGTGCCAGCAGTGAGAGGGGGGGGACGGCAGATACGCAGTATTTT. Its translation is CASSERGGTADTQYF.

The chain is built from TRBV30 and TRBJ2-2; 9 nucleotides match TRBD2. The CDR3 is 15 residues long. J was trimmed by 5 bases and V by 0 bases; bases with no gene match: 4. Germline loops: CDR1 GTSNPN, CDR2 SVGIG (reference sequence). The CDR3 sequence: CAWSVLAGRTGELFF. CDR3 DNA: TGTGCCTGGAGTGTCCTAGCGGGGAGAACCGGGGAGCTGTTTTTT.

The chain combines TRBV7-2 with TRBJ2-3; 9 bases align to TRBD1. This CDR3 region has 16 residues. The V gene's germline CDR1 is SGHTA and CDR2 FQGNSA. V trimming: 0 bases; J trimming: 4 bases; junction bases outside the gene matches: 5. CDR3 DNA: TGTGCCAGCAGCTTAGCCGGGACAGGGTCATCAGATACGCAGTATTTT. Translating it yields CASSLAGTGSSDTQYF.

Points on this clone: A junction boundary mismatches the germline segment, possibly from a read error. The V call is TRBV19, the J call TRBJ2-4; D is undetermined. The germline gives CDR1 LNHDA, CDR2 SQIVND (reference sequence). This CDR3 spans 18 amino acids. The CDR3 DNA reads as TGTGCCAGTAGTGTAGACCATCTGCCCGCCCTAGCCAAAAACATTCAGTACTTC. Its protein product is CASSVDHLPALAKNIQYF.

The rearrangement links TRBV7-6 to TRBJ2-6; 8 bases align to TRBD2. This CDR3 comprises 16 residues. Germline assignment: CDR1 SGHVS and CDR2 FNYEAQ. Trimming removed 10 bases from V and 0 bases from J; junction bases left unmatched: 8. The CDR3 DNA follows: TGTGCCATCCCCCGGGGGGGGGCCTCTGGGGCCAACGTCCTGACTTTC. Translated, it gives CAIPRGGASGANVLTF.

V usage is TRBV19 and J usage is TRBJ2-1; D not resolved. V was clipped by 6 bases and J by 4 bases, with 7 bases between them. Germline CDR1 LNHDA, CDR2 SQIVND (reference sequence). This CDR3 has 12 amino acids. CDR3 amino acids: CASSAQYNEQFF. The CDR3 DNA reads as TGTGCCAGTAGCGCCCAGTACAATGAGCAGTTCTTC.

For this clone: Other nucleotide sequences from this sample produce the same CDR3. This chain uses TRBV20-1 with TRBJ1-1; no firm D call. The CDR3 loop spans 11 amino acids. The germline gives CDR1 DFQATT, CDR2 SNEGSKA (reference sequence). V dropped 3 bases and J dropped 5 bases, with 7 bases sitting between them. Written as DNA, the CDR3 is TGCAGTGCTAGCCGTGGGACTGAAGCTTTCTTT. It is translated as CSASRGTEAFF.

The CDR3 here is CASSYSAWSGTQYF. The DNA of the CDR3 is TGTGCCAGCAGTTACTCCGCCTGGTCTGGTACGCAGTATTTT. This chain uses TRBV6-5 with TRBJ2-3; D is unresolved. The germline V and J ends were trimmed by 0 bases and 8 bases, with 12 bases remaining between them. Germline CDR1 is MNHEY and CDR2 is SVGAGI. The CDR3 has 14 amino acids.

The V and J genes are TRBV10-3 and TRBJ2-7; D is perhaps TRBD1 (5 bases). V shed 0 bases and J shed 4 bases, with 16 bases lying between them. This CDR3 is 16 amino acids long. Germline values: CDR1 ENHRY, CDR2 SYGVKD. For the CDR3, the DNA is TGTGCCATCAGTGAGTCCGGTTTAGGGGCAGGGTACGAGCAGTACTTC. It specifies CAISESGLGAGYEQYF.